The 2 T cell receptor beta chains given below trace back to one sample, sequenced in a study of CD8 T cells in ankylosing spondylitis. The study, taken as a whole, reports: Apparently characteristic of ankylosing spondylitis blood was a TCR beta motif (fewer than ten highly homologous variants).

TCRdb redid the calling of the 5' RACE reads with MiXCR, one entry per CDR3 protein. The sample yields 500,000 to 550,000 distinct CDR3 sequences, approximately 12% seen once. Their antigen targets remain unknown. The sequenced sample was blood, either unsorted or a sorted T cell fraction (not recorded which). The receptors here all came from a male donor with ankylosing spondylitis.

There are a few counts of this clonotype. Here the CDR3 DNA reads TGTGCCAGCAGCCCGGACGGCGGGAGTACAGATACGCAGTATTTT. This gives the protein CASSPDGGSTDTQYF. This rearrangement joins TRBV7-8 to TRBJ2-3; 7 nucleotides match TRBD2. Germline trimming cut 5 bases from V and 3 bases from J; bases unmatched to any gene: 8. The CDR3 spans 15 residues. In germline, CDR1 is SGHVS, CDR2 FQNEAQ.

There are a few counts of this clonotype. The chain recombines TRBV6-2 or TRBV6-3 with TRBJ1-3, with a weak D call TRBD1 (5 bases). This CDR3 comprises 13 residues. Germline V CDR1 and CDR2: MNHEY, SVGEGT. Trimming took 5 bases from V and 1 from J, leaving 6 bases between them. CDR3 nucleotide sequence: TGTGCCAGCAGTGGGACTTCTGGAAACACCATATATTTT. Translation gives CASSGTSGNTIYF.